This entry describes one TCR beta chain. In germline, CDR1 is SGHTA, CDR2 FQGTGA. The junction had 7 bases not matched to a gene; V was cut back by 4 bases and J by 4 bases. This CDR3 contains 15 residues. This entry belongs to a study of OX40 agonist ivuxolimab in advanced cancers. The assay was immunoSEQ multiplex PCR, and TCRdb's table has in-frame clones only and misses some. The repertoire holds some 120,000 clones, with about nine tenths as singletons. The V and J genes are TRBV7-3 and TRBJ2-1; TRBD2 matches at 7 bases. This TCR derives from an adult with an advanced solid tumor such as melanoma, head and neck, liver or kidney cancer. The source material was CD4+ or CD8+ T cells sorted from blood, sampled in a trial of the OX40 agonist ivuxolimab. CDR3 amino acids: CASSSDPGGYNEQFF. In DNA form, the CDR3 reads TGTGCCAGCAGCTCGGACCCGGGAGGATACAATGAGCAGTTCTTC.